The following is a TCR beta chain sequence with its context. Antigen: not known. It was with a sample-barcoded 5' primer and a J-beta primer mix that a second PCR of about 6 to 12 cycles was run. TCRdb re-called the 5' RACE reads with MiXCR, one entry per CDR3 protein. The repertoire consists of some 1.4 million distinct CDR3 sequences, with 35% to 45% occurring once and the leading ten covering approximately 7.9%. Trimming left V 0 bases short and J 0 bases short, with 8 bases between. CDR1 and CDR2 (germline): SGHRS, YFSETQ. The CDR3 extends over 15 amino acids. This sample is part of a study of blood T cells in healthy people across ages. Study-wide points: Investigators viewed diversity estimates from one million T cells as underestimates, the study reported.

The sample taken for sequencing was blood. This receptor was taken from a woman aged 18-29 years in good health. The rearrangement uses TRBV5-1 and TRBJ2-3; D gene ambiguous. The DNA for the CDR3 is TGCGCCAGCAGCTTGGACGTCACCAGCACAGATACGCAGTATTTT. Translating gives CASSLDVTSTDTQYF. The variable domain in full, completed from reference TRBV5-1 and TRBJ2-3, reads KAGVTQTPRYLIKTRGQQVTLSCSPISGHRSVSWYQQTPGQGLQFLFEYFSETQRNKGNFPGRFSGRQFSNSRSEMNVSTLELGDSALYLCASSLDVTSTDTQYFGPGTRLTVL.